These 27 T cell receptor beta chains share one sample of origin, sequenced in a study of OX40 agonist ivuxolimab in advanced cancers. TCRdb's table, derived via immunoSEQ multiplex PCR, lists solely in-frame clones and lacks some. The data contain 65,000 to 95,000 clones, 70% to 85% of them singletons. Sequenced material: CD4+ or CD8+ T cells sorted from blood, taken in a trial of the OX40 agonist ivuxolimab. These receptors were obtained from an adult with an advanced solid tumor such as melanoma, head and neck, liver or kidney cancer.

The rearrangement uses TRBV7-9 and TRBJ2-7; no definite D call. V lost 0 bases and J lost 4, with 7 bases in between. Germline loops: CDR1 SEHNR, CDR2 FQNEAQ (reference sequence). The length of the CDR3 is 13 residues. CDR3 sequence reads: CASSLAREYEQYF. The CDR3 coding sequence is TGTGCCAGCAGCTTAGCGCGAGAGTACGAGCAGTACTTC.

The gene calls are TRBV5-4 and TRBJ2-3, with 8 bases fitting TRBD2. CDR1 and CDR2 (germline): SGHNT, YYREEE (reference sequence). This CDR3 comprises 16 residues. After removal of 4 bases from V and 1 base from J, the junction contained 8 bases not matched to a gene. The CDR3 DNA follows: TGTGCCAGCAGCAACTGGCTAGCGGGCGGCACAGATACGCAGTATTTT. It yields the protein CASSNWLAGGTDTQYF.

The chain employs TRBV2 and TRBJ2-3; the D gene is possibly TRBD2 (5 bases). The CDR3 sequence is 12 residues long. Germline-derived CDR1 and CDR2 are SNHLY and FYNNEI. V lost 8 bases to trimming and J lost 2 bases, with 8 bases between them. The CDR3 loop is CASSGITDTQYF. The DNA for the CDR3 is TGTGCCAGCTCGGGGATCACAGATACGCAGTATTTT.

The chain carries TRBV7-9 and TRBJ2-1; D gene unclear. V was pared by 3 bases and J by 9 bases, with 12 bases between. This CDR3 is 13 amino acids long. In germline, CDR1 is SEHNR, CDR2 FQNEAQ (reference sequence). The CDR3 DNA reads TGTGCCAGCAGCTTCCTTCTTGCCGGTGAGCAGTTCTTC. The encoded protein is CASSFLLAGEQFF.

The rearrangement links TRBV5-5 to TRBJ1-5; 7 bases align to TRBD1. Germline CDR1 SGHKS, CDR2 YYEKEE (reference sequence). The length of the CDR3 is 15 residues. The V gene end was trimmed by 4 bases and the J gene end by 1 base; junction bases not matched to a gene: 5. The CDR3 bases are TGTGCCAGCAGCCGGGAGGGACAGAGCAATCAGCCCCAGCATTTT. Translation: CASSREGQSNQPQHF.

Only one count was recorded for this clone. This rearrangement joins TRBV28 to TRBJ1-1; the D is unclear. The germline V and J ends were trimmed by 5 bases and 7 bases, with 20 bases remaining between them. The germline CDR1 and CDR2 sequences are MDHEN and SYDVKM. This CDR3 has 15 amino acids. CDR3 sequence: CASSRPRASADEAFF. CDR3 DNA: TGTGCCAGCAGTAGGCCTCGGGCATCGGCCGATGAAGCTTTCTTT.

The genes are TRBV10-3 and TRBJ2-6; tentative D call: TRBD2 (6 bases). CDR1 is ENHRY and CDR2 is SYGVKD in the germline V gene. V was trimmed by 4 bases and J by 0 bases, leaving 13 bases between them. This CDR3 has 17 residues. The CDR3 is CAISGDFGSSGANVLTF. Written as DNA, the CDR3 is TGTGCCATCAGTGGGGACTTCGGCAGCTCTGGGGCCAACGTCCTGACTTTC.

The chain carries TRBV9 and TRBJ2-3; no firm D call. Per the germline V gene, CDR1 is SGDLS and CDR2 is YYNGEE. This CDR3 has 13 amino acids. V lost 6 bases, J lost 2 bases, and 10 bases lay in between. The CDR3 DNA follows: TGTGCCAGCAATAGCTTTAACACAGATACGCAGTATTTT. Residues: CASNSFNTDTQYF.

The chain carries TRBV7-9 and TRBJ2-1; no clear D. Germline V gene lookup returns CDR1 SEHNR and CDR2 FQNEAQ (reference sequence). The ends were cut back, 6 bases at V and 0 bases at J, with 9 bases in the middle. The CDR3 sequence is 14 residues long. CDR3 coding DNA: TGTGCCAGCAGATCAGATTACTCCTACAATGAGCAGTTCTTC. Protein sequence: CASRSDYSYNEQFF.

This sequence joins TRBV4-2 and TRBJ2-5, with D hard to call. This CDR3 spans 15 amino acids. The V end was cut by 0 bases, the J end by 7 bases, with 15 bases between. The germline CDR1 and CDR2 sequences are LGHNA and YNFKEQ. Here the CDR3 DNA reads TGTGCCAGCAGCCAAGAATTCGTGGCTGCCCGGACCCAGTACTTC. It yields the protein CASSQEFVAARTQYF.

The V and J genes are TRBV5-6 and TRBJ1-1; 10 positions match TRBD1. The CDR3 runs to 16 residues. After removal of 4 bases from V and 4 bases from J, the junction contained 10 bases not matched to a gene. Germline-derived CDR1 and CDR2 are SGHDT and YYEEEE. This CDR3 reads CASSRTRTGGFTEAFF. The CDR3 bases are TGTGCCAGCAGCAGAACGAGGACAGGGGGGTTCACTGAAGCTTTCTTT.

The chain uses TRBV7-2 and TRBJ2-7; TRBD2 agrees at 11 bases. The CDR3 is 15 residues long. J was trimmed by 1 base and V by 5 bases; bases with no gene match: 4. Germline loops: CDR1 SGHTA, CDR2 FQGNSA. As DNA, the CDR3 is TGTGCCAGCAGCAAGGGACTAGCGGAATCCTACGAGCAGTACTTC. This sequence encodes CASSKGLAESYEQYF.

This chain's CDR3 is CASSLDRLTYEQYF. The CDR3 region has the DNA TGTGCCAGCAGCTTGGACAGGTTGACCTACGAGCAGTACTTC. V usage is TRBV11-2 and J usage is TRBJ2-7, with 7 bases that match TRBD1. This CDR3 has 14 residues. Trimming removed 3 bases from V and 2 bases from J; junction bases left unmatched: 4. CDR1 is SGHAT, CDR2 FQNNGV, per germline.

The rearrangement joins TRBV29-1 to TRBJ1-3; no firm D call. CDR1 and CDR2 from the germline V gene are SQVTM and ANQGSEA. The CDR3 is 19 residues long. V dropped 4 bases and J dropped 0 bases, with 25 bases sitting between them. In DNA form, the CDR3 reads TGCAGCGTTGTCTCATCTGGTCAGTACCGGACCCTCTCTGGAAACACCATATATTTT. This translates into CSVVSSGQYRTLSGNTIYF.

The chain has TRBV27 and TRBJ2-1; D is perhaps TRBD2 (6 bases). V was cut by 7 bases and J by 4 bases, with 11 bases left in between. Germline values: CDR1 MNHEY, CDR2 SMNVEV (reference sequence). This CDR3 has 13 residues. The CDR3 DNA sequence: TGTGCCAGCAAACCGGGAGCTTACAATGAGCAGTTCTTC. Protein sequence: CASKPGAYNEQFF.

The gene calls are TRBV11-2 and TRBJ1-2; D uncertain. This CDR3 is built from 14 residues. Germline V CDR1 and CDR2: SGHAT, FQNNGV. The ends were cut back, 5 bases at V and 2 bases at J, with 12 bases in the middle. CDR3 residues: CASSPYTGNYGYTF. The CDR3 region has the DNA TGTGCCAGCAGCCCCTATACGGGGAACTATGGCTACACCTTC.

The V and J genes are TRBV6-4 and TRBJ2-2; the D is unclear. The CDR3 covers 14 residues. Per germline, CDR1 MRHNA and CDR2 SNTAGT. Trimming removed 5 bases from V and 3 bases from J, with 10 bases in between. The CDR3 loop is CASSSQRYTGELFF. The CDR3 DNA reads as TGTGCCAGCAGTAGTCAGCGCTACACCGGGGAGCTGTTTTTT.

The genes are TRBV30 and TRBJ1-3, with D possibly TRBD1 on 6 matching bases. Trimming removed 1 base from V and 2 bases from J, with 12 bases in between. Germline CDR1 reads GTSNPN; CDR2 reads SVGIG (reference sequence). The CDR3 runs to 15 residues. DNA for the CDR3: TGTGCCTGGAGTGGTATGGGGGCTACTGGAAACACCATATATTTT. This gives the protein CAWSGMGATGNTIYF.

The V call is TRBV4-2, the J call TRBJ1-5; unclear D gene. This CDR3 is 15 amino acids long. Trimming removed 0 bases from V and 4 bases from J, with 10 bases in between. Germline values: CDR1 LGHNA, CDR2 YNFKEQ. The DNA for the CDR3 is TGTGCCAGCAGCCAAGATTTGACGAATAATCAGCCCCAGCATTTT. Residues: CASSQDLTNNQPQHF.

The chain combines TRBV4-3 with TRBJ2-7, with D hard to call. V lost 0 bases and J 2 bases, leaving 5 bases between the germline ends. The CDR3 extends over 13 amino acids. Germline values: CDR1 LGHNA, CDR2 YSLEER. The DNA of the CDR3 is TGCGCCAGCAGCCAAGATGCCCCCTACGAGCAGTACTTC. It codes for CASSQDAPYEQYF.

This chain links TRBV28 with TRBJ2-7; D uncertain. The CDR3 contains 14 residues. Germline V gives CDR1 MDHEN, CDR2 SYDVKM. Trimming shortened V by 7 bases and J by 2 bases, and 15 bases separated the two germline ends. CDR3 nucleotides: TGTGCCAGCATTCAAGGTTACAGTCCCTACGAGCAGTACTTC. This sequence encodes CASIQGYSPYEQYF.

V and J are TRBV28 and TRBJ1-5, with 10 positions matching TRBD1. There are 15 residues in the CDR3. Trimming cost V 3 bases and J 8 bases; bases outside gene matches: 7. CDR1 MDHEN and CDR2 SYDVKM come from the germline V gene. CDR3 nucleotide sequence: TGTGCCAGCAGTTTTCACAGGACAGGGGGAAAGCCCCAGCATTTT. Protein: CASSFHRTGGKPQHF.

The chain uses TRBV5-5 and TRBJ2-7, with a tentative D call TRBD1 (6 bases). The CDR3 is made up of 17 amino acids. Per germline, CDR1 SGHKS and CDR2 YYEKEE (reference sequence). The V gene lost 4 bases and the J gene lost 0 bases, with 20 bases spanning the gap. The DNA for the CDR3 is TGTGCCAGCAGCCGAACAGCGGACAGCGTCCTCTCCTACGAGCAGTACTTC. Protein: CASSRTADSVLSYEQYF.

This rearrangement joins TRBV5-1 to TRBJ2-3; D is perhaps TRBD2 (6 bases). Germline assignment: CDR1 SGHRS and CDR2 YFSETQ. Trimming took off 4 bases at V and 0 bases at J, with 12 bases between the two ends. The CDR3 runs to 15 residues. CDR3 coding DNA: TGCGCCAGCAGCCTGGTCGCGGGGAGCACAGATACGCAGTATTTT. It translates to CASSLVAGSTDTQYF.

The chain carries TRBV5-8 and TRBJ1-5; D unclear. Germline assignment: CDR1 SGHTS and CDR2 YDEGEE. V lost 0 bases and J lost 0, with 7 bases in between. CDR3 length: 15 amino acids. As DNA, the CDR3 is TGTGCCAGCAGCTTGGGGACCTATAGCAATCAGCCCCAGCATTTT. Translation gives CASSLGTYSNQPQHF.

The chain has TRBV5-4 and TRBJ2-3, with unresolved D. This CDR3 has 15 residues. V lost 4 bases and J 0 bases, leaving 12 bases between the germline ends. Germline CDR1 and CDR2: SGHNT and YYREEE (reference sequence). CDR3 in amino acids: CASSTDVKSTDTQYF. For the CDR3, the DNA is TGTGCCAGCAGCACGGACGTCAAAAGCACAGATACGCAGTATTTT.

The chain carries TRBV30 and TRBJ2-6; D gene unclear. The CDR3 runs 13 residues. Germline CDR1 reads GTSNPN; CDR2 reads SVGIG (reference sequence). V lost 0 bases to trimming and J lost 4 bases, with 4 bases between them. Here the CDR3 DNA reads TGTGCCTGGAGTGTACACGGGGCCAACGTCCTGACTTTC. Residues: CAWSVHGANVLTF.